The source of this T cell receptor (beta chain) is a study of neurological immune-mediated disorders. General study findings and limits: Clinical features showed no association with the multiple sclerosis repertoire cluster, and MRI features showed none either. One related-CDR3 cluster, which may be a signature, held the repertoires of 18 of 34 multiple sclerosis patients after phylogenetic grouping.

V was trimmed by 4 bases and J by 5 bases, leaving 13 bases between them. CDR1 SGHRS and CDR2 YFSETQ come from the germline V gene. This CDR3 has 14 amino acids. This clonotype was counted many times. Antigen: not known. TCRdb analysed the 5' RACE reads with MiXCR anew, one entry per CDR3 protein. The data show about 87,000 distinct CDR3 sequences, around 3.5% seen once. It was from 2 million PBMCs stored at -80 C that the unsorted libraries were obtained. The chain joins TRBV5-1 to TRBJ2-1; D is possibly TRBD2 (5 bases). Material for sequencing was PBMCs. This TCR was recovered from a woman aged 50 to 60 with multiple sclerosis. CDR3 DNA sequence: TGCGCCAGCAGCCTACGGACTCGAAACAATGAGCAGTTCTTC. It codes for CASSLRTRNNEQFF. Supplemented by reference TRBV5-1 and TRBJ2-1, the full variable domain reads KAGVTQTPRYLIKTRGQQVTLSCSPISGHRSVSWYQQTPGQGLQFLFEYFSETQRNKGNFPGRFSGRQFSNSRSEMNVSTLELGDSALYLCASSLRTRNNEQFFGPGTRLTVL.